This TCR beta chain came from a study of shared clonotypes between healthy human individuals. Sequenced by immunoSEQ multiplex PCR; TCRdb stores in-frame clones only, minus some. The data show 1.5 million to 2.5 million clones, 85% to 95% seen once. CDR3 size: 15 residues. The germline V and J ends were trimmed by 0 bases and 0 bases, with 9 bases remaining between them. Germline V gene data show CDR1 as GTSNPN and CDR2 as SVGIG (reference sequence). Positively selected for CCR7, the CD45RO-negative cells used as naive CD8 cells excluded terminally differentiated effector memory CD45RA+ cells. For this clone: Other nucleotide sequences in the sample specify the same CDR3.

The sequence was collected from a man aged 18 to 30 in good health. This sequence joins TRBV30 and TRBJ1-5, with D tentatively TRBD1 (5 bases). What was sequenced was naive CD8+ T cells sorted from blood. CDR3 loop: CAWSVGASSNQPQHF. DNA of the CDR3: TGTGCCTGGAGTGTCGGGGCCAGTAGCAATCAGCCCCAGCATTTT.